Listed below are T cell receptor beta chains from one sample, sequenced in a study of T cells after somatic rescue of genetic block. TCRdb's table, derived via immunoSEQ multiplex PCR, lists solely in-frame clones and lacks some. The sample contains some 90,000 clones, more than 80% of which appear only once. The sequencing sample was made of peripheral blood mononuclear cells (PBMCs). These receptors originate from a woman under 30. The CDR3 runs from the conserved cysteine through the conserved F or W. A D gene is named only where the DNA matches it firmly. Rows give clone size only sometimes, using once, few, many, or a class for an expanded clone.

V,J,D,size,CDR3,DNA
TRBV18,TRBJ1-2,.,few,CASSPIPAPNYGYTF,TGTGCCAGCTCACCAATTCCAGCCCCGAACTATGGCTACACCTTC
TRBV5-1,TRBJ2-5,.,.,CASSFLPGHYQETQYF,TGCGCCAGCAGCTTTCTCCCGGGACACTACCAAGAGACCCAGTACTTC
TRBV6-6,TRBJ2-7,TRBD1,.,CASRIKTGGSYEQYF,TGTGCCAGCAGAATAAAGACAGGGGGTTCCTACGAGCAGTACTTC
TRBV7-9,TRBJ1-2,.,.,CASSFLPGANYGYTF,TGTGCCAGCAGCTTTCTCCCAGGAGCTAACTATGGCTACACCTTC
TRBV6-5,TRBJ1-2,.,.,CASSSDRGVGGYTF,TGTGCCAGCAGTTCGGACAGAGGAGTGGGCGGCTACACCTTC
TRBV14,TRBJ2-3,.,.,CASSQGDTQYF,TGTGCCAGCAGCCAGGGGGATACGCAGTATTTT
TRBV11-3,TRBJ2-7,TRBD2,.,CASSLGGLAGATPYEQYF,TGTGCCAGCAGCTTGGGGGGGCTAGCGGGAGCAACCCCCTACGAGCAGTACTTC
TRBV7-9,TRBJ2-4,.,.,CASSLSSAKNIQYF,TGTGCCAGCAGCTTAAGCTCAGCCAAAAACATTCAGTACTTC
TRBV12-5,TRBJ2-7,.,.,CASGYRSEQYF,TGTGCTAGTGGTTACCGGAGTGAGCAGTACTTC
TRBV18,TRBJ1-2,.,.,CASSSEQGANYGYTF,TGTGCCAGCTCATCGGAACAGGGAGCTAACTATGGCTACACCTTC
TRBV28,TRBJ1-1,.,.,CASSPPRRELNTEAFF,TGTGCCAGCAGCCCCCCTCGGCGGGAACTTAACACTGAAGCTTTCTTT
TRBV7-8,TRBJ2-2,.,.,CASSGTSTGELFF,TGTGCCAGCAGCGGAACTAGCACCGGGGAGCTGTTTTTT
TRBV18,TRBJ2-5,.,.,CASSPRTGTQNQETQYF,TGTGCCAGCTCACCAAGGACCGGGACCCAGAACCAAGAGACCCAGTACTTC
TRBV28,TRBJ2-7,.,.,CASKGPGRHEQYF,TGTGCCAGTAAAGGCCCCGGGAGACACGAGCAGTACTTC
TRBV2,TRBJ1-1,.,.,CASPAGSSTEAFF,TGTGCCAGCCCGGCAGGCTCAAGCACTGAAGCTTTCTTT
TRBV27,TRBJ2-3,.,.,CASSSELDSTSTDTQYF,TGTGCCAGCAGTTCAGAGTTAGACTCAACTAGCACAGATACGCAGTATTTT
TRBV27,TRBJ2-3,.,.,CASSLRGSTDTQYF,TGTGCCAGCAGCCTCAGGGGTAGCACAGATACGCAGTATTTT
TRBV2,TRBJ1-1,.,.,CATGGDTEAFF,TGTGCCACCGGGGGGGACACTGAAGCTTTCTTT
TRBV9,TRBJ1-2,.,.,CASSVAFYGYGYTF,TGTGCCAGCAGCGTAGCTTTTTACGGGTATGGCTACACCTTC
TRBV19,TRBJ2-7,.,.,CASSERGLVYEQYF,TGTGCCAGTAGTGAAAGAGGCCTAGTCTACGAGCAGTACTTC
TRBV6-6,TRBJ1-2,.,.,CASSYPPDDGYTF,TGTGCCAGCAGTTACCCCCCGGACGATGGCTACACCTTC
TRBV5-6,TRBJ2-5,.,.,CASSLLPSFGHKETQYF,TGTGCCAGCAGCTTGCTGCCCTCGTTCGGACACAAAGAGACCCAGTACTTC
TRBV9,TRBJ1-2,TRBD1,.,CASSQGGQGDGYTF,TGTGCCAGCAGCCAAGGGGGACAGGGAGACGGCTACACCTTC
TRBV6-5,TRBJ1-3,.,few,CASRTPGNTIYF,TGTGCCAGCAGGACACCTGGAAACACCATATATTTT
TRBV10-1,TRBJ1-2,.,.,CASSETLVGDYGYTF,TGCGCCAGCAGTGAAACCTTGGTGGGAGACTATGGCTACACCTTC
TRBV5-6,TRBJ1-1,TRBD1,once,CASSGVGTGNTEAFF,TGTGCCAGCAGCGGGGTGGGGACAGGGAACACTGAAGCTTTCTTT
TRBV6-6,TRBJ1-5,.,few,CASSYSRGGRQPQHF,TGTGCCAGCAGTTACTCTAGGGGCGGAAGACAGCCCCAGCATTTT
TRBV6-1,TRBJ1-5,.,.,CASSPQGRGNQPQHF,TGTGCCAGCAGTCCCCAGGGTCGGGGCAATCAGCCCCAGCATTTT
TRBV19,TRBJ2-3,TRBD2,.,CASTREGTDTQYF,TGTGCCAGTACACGGGAGGGCACAGATACGCAGTATTTT
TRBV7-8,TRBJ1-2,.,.,CASSPGGVYYNNYGYTF,TGTGCCAGCAGCCCAGGTGGGGTCTACTATAATAACTATGGCTACACCTTC
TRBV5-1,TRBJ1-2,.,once,CASSLGFGSNYGYTF,TGCGCCAGCAGCTTGGGTTTCGGCTCTAACTATGGCTACACCTTC
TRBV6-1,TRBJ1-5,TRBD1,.,CASRRTGAGQPQHF,TGTGCCAGCAGGCGGACAGGGGCTGGACAGCCCCAGCATTTT
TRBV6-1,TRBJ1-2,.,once,CASSEEGGFSYGYTF,TGTGCCAGCAGTGAAGAGGGGGGATTCAGCTATGGCTACACCTTC
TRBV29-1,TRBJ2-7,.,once,CSVLSQSYEQYF,TGCAGCGTTCTCTCGCAATCCTACGAGCAGTACTTC
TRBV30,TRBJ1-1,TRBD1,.,CAWEEQGGTEAFF,TGTGCCTGGGAGGAACAGGGGGGGACTGAAGCTTTCTTT
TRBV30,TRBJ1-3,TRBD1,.,CAWSNSPGRGDTGNTIYF,TGTGCCTGGAGCAACAGCCCCGGCAGGGGGGATACTGGAAACACCATATATTTT
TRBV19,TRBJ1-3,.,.,CASSIFWTASGNTIYF,TGTGCCAGTAGTATCTTCTGGACGGCCTCTGGAAACACCATATATTTT
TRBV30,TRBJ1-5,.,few,CAWSVGGDQPQHF,TGTGCCTGGAGTGTAGGGGGAGATCAGCCCCAGCATTTT
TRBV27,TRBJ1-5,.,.,CASNTNDTGRQPQHF,TGTGCCAGCAATACTAATGACACAGGGAGGCAGCCCCAGCATTTT
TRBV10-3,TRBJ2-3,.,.,CAITRQGKSDTQYF,TGTGCCATCACTAGGCAGGGGAAATCAGATACGCAGTATTTT
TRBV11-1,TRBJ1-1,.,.,CASSPRDTFEAFF,TGTGCCAGCAGCCCTCGGGACACCTTTGAAGCTTTCTTT
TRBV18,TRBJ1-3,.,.,CASSPPLNPGNTIYF,TGTGCCAGCTCACCACCCCTAAACCCTGGAAACACCATATATTTT
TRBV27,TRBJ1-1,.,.,CASSTTGRAFF,TGTGCCAGCAGTACAACAGGGAGGGCTTTCTTT
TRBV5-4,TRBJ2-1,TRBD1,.,CASSQKGQGAQPYNEQFF,TGTGCCAGCAGCCAAAAAGGGCAGGGGGCCCAACCTTACAATGAGCAGTTCTTC
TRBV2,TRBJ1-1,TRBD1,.,CASKGAGREAFF,TGTGCCAGCAAGGGGGCGGGGAGGGAAGCTTTCTTT
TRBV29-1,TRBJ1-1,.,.,CSAWTAEAFF,TGCAGCGCTTGGACAGCTGAAGCTTTCTTT
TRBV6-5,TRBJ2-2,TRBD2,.,CASSYLSGSSTGELFF,TGTGCCAGCAGTTACTTGAGCGGGAGCTCCACCGGGGAGCTGTTTTTT
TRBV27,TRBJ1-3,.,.,CASSRGPYSGNTIYF,TGTGCCAGCAGTCGGGGTCCCTACTCTGGAAACACCATATATTTT
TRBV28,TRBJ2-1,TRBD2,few,CASSLIGLADHNEQFF,TGTGCCAGCAGTTTGATCGGACTAGCGGACCACAATGAGCAGTTCTTC
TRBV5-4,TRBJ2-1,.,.,CASSRSNEQFF,TGTGCCAGCAGCAGATCCAATGAGCAGTTCTTC